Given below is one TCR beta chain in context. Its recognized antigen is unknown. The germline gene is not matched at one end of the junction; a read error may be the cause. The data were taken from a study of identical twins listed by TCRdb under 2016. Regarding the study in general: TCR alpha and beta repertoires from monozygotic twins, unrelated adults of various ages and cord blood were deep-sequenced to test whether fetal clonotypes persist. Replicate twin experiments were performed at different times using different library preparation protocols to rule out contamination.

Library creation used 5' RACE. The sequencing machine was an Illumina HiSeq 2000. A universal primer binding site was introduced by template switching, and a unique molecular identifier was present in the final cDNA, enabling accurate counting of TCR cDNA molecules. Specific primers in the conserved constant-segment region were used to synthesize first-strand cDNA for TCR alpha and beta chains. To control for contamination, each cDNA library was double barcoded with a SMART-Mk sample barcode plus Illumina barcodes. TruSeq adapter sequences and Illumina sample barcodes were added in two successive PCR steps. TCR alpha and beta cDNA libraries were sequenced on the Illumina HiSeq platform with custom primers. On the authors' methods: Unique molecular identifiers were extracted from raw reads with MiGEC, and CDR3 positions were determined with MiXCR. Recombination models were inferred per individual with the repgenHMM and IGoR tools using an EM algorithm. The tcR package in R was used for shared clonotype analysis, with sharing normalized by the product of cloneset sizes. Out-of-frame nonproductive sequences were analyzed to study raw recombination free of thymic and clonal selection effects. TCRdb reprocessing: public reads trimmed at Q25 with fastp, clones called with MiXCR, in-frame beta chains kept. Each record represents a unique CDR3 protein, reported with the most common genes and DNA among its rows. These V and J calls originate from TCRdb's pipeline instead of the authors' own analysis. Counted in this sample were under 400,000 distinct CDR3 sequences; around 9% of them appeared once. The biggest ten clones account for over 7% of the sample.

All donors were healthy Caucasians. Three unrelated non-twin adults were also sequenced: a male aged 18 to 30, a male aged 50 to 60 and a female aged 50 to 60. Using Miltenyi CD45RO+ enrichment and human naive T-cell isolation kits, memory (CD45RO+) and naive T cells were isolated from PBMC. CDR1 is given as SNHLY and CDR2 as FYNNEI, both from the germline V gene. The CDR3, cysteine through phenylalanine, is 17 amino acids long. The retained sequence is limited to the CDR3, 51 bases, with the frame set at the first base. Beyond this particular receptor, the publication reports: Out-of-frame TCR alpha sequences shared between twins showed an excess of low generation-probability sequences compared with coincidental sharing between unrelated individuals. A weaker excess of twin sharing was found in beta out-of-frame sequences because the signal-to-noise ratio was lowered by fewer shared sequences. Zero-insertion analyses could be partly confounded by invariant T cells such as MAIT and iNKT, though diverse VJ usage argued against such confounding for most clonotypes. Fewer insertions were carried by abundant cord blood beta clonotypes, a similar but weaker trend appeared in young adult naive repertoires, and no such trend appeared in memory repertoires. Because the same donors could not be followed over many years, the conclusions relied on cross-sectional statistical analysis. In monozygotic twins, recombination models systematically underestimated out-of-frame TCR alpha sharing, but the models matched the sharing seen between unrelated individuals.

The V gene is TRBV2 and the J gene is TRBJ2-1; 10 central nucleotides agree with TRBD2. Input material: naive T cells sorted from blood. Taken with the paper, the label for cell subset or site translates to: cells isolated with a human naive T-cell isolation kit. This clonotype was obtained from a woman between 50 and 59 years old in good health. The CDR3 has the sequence CASSSGRGEGVYNEQLF. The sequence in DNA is TGTGCCAGCAGTAGCGGGAGGGGTGAGGGCGTCTACAATGAGCAGCTCTTC.